Following are 20 T cell receptor beta chains from one sample sequenced in a study of shared clonotypes between healthy human individuals. Naive CD8 cells lacked CD45RO and underwent positive selection for CCR7, leaving out terminally differentiated effector memory CD45RA+ cells. Method: immunoSEQ multiplex PCR; TCRdb's copy keeps in-frame clones and lacks some. The sample consists of about 680,000 clones, just over 90% of them appearing once. The sequenced sample consisted of naive CD8+ T cells sorted from blood. These receptors were collected from a man aged 25 to 40 in good health.

The rearrangement uses TRBV27 and TRBJ1-4; 9 nucleotides align to TRBD1. Germline assignment: CDR1 MNHEY and CDR2 SMNVEV (reference sequence). Trimming removed 5 bases from V and 5 bases from J; junction bases left unmatched: 9. This CDR3 has 16 amino acids. CDR3 sequence (DNA): TGTGCCAGCAGTCCTCGGGACAGGGAAAGGAATGAAAAACTGTTTTTT. The encoded protein is CASSPRDRERNEKLFF.

The V gene is TRBV4-1, the J gene TRBJ2-7; D is unresolved. Germline loops: CDR1 MGHRA, CDR2 YSYEKL. The CDR3 has 13 amino acids. V lost 0 bases and J 4 bases, leaving 7 bases between the germline ends. The CDR3 is CASSQDDEYEQYF. The DNA of the CDR3 is TGCGCCAGCAGCCAAGACGATGAATACGAGCAGTACTTC.

This clone showed up just a few times. The J gene is TRBJ2-5, the V gene TRBV2, with D possibly TRBD1 on 6 matching bases. The V end lost 5 bases, the J end lost 5 bases, and 15 bases lay between the germline ends. CDR3 length equals 14 residues. Germline loops: CDR1 SNHLY, CDR2 FYNNEI. CDR3: CASSSGTSLETQYF. CDR3 coding DNA: TGTGCCAGCAGTTCCGGGACATCCCTCGAGACCCAGTACTTC.

This clone appeared a few times. The chain recombines TRBV27 with TRBJ2-5; possible D gene TRBD2, 6 bases. The germline V gene encodes CDR1 MNHEY and CDR2 SMNVEV (reference sequence). V was trimmed by 2 bases and J by 5 bases, leaving 15 bases between them. The length of the CDR3 is 15 residues. CDR3 DNA sequence: TGTGCCAGCAGTTTAGTGTACAGCGGGCGGGAGACCCAGTACTTC. Translated: CASSLVYSGRETQYF.

The rearrangement joins TRBV9 to TRBJ2-7, with 7 bases that match TRBD1. With V trimmed by 4 bases and J by 5 bases, 6 bases remained unmatched. CDR3 size: 13 residues. From germline, CDR1 is SGDLS and CDR2 YYNGEE. The CDR3 DNA follows: TGTGCCAGCAGCTACGACAGGGTCGACGAGCAGTACTTC. The encoded protein is CASSYDRVDEQYF.

This rearrangement joins TRBV9 to TRBJ2-3; D possibly corresponds to TRBD2 (6 bases). V lost 2 bases, J lost 2 bases, and 9 bases lay in between. CDR1 is SGDLS, CDR2 YYNGEE, per germline. The length of the CDR3 is 14 residues. The CDR3 bases are TGTGCCAGCAGCGTCGGGGGATACACAGATACGCAGTATTTT. Translation: CASSVGGYTDTQYF.

The rearrangement uses TRBV28 and TRBJ2-2; D uncertain. Germline V gene data show CDR1 as MDHEN and CDR2 as SYDVKM. Trimming took 5 bases from V and 5 from J, leaving 18 bases between them. CDR3 length equals 16 residues. The CDR3 coding sequence is TGTGCCAGCAGTGACCGAGAAGGACCACCAACCGGGGAGCTGTTTTTT. Translated, it gives CASSDREGPPTGELFF.

The rearrangement joins TRBV6-1 to TRBJ1-5; D uncertain. The CDR3 extends over 15 amino acids. Trimming stripped 6 bases from V and 5 bases from J, with 17 bases between. From germline, CDR1 is MNHNS and CDR2 SASEGT. The CDR3 coding sequence is TGTGCCAGCAGACTGACAATAGGGAAACATCAGCCCCAGCATTTT. Amino acids: CASRLTIGKHQPQHF.

The V call is TRBV9, the J call TRBJ2-2; TRBD2 might be the D (6 bases). Looked up from germline, CDR1 is SGDLS and CDR2 is YYNGEE. Trimming took 6 bases from V and 5 from J, leaving 14 bases between them. CDR3 length equals 14 residues. CDR3 nucleotide sequence: TGTGCCAGCAAGTCGGGAGAGTTGACCGGGGAGCTGTTTTTT. This translates into CASKSGELTGELFF.

The chain is built from TRBV30 and TRBJ2-3; 10 bases align to TRBD2. The CDR3 has 14 amino acids. Unmatched junction bases numbered 11, after V lost 5 bases and J lost 9 bases. The germline V gene has CDR1 GTSNPN and CDR2 SVGIG (reference sequence). CDR3 DNA: TGTGCCTGGGAGACGGAAGCGGGAGGGAACACGCAGTATTTT. As protein: CAWETEAGGNTQYF.

This rearrangement joins TRBV10-3 to TRBJ2-7; a possible D gene is TRBD2 (5 bases). The CDR3 is 14 residues long. Germline CDR1 ENHRY, CDR2 SYGVKD. Trimming took off 3 bases at V and 3 bases at J, with 12 bases between the two ends. The CDR3 protein is CAISDVGANYEQYF. In nucleotides, the CDR3 is TGTGCCATCAGTGATGTGGGAGCTAACTACGAGCAGTACTTC.

To note about this clone: The same CDR3 also results from other DNA sequences found in this sample. The chain is built from TRBV7-9 and TRBJ2-7, with TRBD2 identical over 8 bases. This CDR3 has 14 amino acids. With V trimmed by 1 base and J by 4 bases, 3 bases remained unmatched. From germline, CDR1 is SEHNR and CDR2 FQNEAQ (reference sequence). The CDR3 spells CASSLELAGYEQYF. The CDR3 nucleotides read TGTGCCAGCAGCTTAGAGTTAGCGGGATACGAGCAGTACTTC.

The chain employs TRBV5-8 and TRBJ2-4; 10 bases agree with TRBD1. The junction had 1 base not matched to a gene; V was cut back by 1 base and J by 6 bases. The germline V gene has CDR1 SGHTS and CDR2 YDEGEE. The CDR3 runs to 14 residues. CDR3 sequence: CASSLRDRGNIQYF. CDR3 sequence (DNA): TGTGCCAGCAGCTTGCGGGACAGGGGAAACATTCAGTACTTC.

The rearrangement uses TRBV14 and TRBJ2-1; the match to TRBD2 covers 7 bases. Germline CDR1 and CDR2: SGHDN and FVKESK. The CDR3 covers 15 residues. The V gene end was trimmed by 0 bases and the J gene end by 3 bases; junction bases not matched to a gene: 2. The CDR3 nucleotides read TGTGCCAGCAGCCAAGAAAGCGGGATCTACAATGAGCAGTTCTTC. This codes for CASSQESGIYNEQFF.

This chain uses TRBV27 with TRBJ2-7, with D unresolved. The germline V gene has CDR1 MNHEY and CDR2 SMNVEV (reference sequence). The CDR3 is 16 amino acids. V was shortened by 3 bases and J by 4 bases, with 19 bases between the two germline ends. The CDR3 DNA is TGTGCCAGCAGTTTTGCCTCCGGCCCGATTTCATACGAGCAGTACTTC. Translation: CASSFASGPISYEQYF.

This chain's CDR3 is CASSLASLLGTEAFF. The DNA for the CDR3 is TGTGCCAGCAGCTTAGCTTCACTGTTGGGGACTGAAGCTTTCTTT. This chain connects TRBV11-2 to TRBJ1-1; unclear D gene. The CDR3 loop spans 15 amino acids. Trimming pared 1 base from V and 5 bases from J, leaving 14 bases between. Germline V gene lookup returns CDR1 SGHAT and CDR2 FQNNGV. The entire variable domain, with the rest obtained from reference TRBV11-2 and TRBJ1-1, is as follows: EAGVAQSPRYKIIEKRQSVAFWCNPISGHATLYWYQQILGQGPKLLIQFQNNGVVDDSQLPKDRFSAERLKGVDSTLKIQPAKLEDSAVYLCASSLASLLGTEAFFGQGTRLTVV.

The J gene is TRBJ2-3, the V gene TRBV9, with a tentative D call TRBD2 (7 bases). Germline V lookup: CDR1 SGDLS, CDR2 YYNGEE. This CDR3 region has 14 residues. Trimming pared 5 bases from V and 2 bases from J, leaving 12 bases between. The DNA of the CDR3 is TGTGCCAGCAGAGGGGGGGGACCCACAGATACGCAGTATTTT. It is translated as CASRGGGPTDTQYF.

This clone has a single count. V usage is TRBV5-6 and J usage is TRBJ1-1; maybe TRBD1 (6 bases). The germline CDR1 and CDR2 sequences are SGHDT and YYEEEE. This CDR3 spans 17 amino acids. The ends were cut back, 0 bases at V and 0 bases at J, with 15 bases in the middle. The chain's CDR3 is CASSLGAWQGLNTEAFF. CDR3 nucleotides: TGTGCCAGCAGCTTGGGGGCGTGGCAGGGGTTGAACACTGAAGCTTTCTTT.

This chain connects TRBV6-1 to TRBJ2-1; TRBD2 matches at 11 bases. The CDR3 is 17 amino acids. V trimming: 2 bases; J trimming: 6 bases; junction bases outside the gene matches: 9. Germline V lookup: CDR1 MNHNS, CDR2 SASEGT. Here the CDR3 DNA reads TGTGCCAGCAGTGAATTAGTAGGGACTAGCGGAATCAATGAGCAGTTCTTC. As protein: CASSELVGTSGINEQFF.

A word on this clone: The sample holds other DNA sequences that translate to the same CDR3. The rearrangement uses TRBV6-6 and TRBJ1-1; the D is unclear. The V end lost 0 bases, the J end lost 5 bases, and 4 bases lay between the germline ends. The CDR3 totals 12 residues. CDR1 MNHNY and CDR2 SVGAGI come from the germline V gene (reference sequence). In DNA, the CDR3 is TGTGCCAGCAGTTACTCACAGACTGAAGCTTTCTTT. Amino acid sequence: CASSYSQTEAFF.